Each of the 15 T cell receptor beta chains below was sequenced from the same sample in a study of blood T cells in healthy people across ages. Then a second PCR, running roughly 7 to 11 cycles, was carried out with a sample-barcoded 5' primer and a J-beta primer mix. One entry per CDR3 protein, called by TCRdb with MiXCR from the 5' RACE reads. The sample yields about 1.4 million distinct CDR3 sequences, around 55% seen once. Specimen: blood. Receptors originate from a man aged 18 to 30 in good health.

The chain uses TRBV7-6 and TRBJ1-1, with D unresolved. Trimming took 2 bases from V and 7 from J, leaving 11 bases between them. Germline lookup yields CDR1 SGHVS and CDR2 FNYEAQ. The CDR3 sequence is 13 residues long. Here the CDR3 reads CASSLLVRDEAFF. Here the CDR3 DNA reads TGTGCCAGCAGCTTATTAGTCCGGGATGAAGCTTTCTTT. Using reference TRBV7-6 and TRBJ1-1 for the parts outside the CDR3, the full variable domain is GAGVSQSPRYKVTKRGQDVALRCDPISGHVSLYWYRQALGQGPEFLTYFNYEAQQDKSGLPNDRFSAERPEGSISTLTIQRTEQRDSAMYRCASSLLVRDEAFFGQGTRLTVV.

The chain employs TRBV20-1 and TRBJ2-5; 8 bases are a match to TRBD1. Gene TRBJ2-7 matches the end of the DNA better, so the J call may be wrong. The CDR3 covers 15 residues. Germline-derived CDR1 and CDR2 are DFQATT and SNEGSKA (reference sequence). The CDR3 loop reads CSAPLEDRVRGEQYF. For the CDR3, the DNA is TGCAGTGCTCCGTTGGAGGACAGGGTCAGGGGCGAGCAGTACTTC.

The chain is built from TRBV4-2 and TRBJ1-4; 7 nucleotides match TRBD1. The germline V gene encodes CDR1 LGHNA and CDR2 YNFKEQ. The CDR3 extends over 15 amino acids. V shed 3 bases and J 12 bases; nucleotides not matched to a gene: 13. Here the CDR3 reads CASSQVTGVLMELFF. The CDR3 nucleotides are TGTGCCAGCAGCCAGGTTACAGGGGTTTTAATGGAACTGTTTTTT.

This clonotype has only a few counts. The chain recombines TRBV6-6 with TRBJ2-7; 8 positions agree with TRBD1. Germline V gives CDR1 MNHNY, CDR2 SVGAGI (reference sequence). Trimming cost V 6 bases and J 5 bases; bases outside gene matches: 3. CDR3 length equals 12 residues. CDR3 in amino acids: CASSEDRDEQYF. The CDR3 coding sequence is TGTGCCAGCAGCGAGGACAGGGACGAGCAGTACTTC.

CDR3 DNA: TGTGCCAGCAGACAGCGACTAGCGGGGGGGCGTAGCACAGATACGCAGTATTTT. Its protein product is CASRQRLAGGRSTDTQYF. The chain combines TRBV28 with TRBJ2-3; 14 positions match TRBD2. The CDR3 extends over 18 amino acids. The germline gives CDR1 MDHEN, CDR2 SYDVKM. Trimming at V came to 6 bases and at J to 0 bases, leaving 8 bases not matched to a gene.

This clonotype has only a few counts. The chain recombines TRBV4-2 with TRBJ2-5, with D maybe TRBD1 (6 bases). Trimming removed 1 base from V and 5 bases from J, with 8 bases in between. CDR3 length: 13 residues. In germline, CDR1 is LGHNA, CDR2 YNFKEQ. The CDR3 bases are TGTGCCAGCAGCCAAGGTACAGGGGAGACCCAGTACTTC. Protein: CASSQGTGETQYF.

The chain couples TRBV20-1 to TRBJ2-1; D could derive from TRBD1 or TRBD2 (5 bases each). This CDR3 comprises 13 residues. The V and J ends lost 3 bases and 7 bases respectively, with 13 bases between them. Germline V gene lookup returns CDR1 DFQATT and CDR2 SNEGSKA (reference sequence). CDR3 in amino acids: CSASRGLGNEQFF. In DNA form, the CDR3 reads TGCAGTGCTAGTCGGGGCTTGGGGAATGAGCAGTTCTTC.

This chain connects TRBV25-1 to TRBJ2-1; D tentatively reads TRBD1 or TRBD2 (5 bases each). Trimming cost V 3 bases and J 7 bases, with 13 bases left between them. Germline assignment: CDR1 MGHDK and CDR2 SYGVNS. This CDR3 has 14 amino acids. CDR3 sequence (DNA): TGTGCCAGCAGTGATCGGGGACGAGGGAATGAGCAGTTCTTC. Translated, it gives CASSDRGRGNEQFF.

V gene TRBV29-1 combines with J gene TRBJ1-2; 7 bases line up with TRBD1. Germline values: CDR1 SQVTM, CDR2 ANQGSEA. The CDR3 covers 14 residues. The V segment lost 6 bases and the J segment 7 bases; nucleotides outside the gene matches: 14. CDR3 residues: CSVDMTGNHCGYTF. CDR3 sequence (DNA): TGCAGCGTGGACATGACAGGGAATCACTGTGGCTACACCTTC. Full variable domain (missing parts from reference TRBV29-1 and TRBJ1-2): SAVISQKPSRDICQRGTSLTIQCQVDSQVTMMFWYRQQPGQSLTLIATANQGSEATYESGFVIDKFPISRPNLTFSTLTVSNMSPEDSSIYLCSVDMTGNHCGYTFGSGTRLTVV.

J is TRBJ2-1 and V is TRBV11-2; D is ambiguous. The length of the CDR3 is 13 residues. Trimming shortened V by 6 bases and J by 6 bases, and 12 bases separated the two germline ends. Germline lookup yields CDR1 SGHAT and CDR2 FQNNGV. The CDR3 here is CASSLSSPNEQFF. CDR3 DNA sequence: TGTGCCAGCAGTTTGTCCTCCCCCAATGAGCAGTTCTTC.

In regard to this clonotype: Sequence at one end of the junction differs from germline and may be a read error. The chain is built from TRBV12-5 and TRBJ2-7; D perhaps matches TRBD2 (5 bases). The CDR3 contains 13 residues. CDR1 LGHNT and CDR2 FRNRAP come from the germline V gene. This CDR3 reads CASGEGSSCEQYF. CDR3 coding DNA: TGTGCTAGTGGCGAAGGGAGCTCCTGCGAGCAGTACTTC.

This clonotype was counted a few times. Written as DNA, the CDR3 is TGTGCCAGCAGCCAATCGCGATACGGCTACACCTTC. Translating it yields CASSQSRYGYTF. This chain links TRBV16 with TRBJ1-2; D is unclear. The CDR3 runs 12 residues. Trimming removed 0 bases from V and 8 bases from J, with 7 bases in between. Germline CDR1 and CDR2: KGHSY and FQNENV.

This clonotype was recorded a few times. This sequence joins TRBV6-1 and TRBJ1-5; possibly TRBD1 for D (5 bases). Germline V gene sequence: CDR1 MNHNS, CDR2 SASEGT. CDR3 length: 18 amino acids. Trimming cost V 8 bases and J 0 bases, with 23 bases left between them. CDR3 loop: CASGREQTGGTSNQPQHF. The CDR3 DNA sequence: TGTGCCAGCGGAAGGGAACAGACGGGGGGAACTAGCAATCAGCCCCAGCATTTT.

The chain has TRBV5-1 and TRBJ1-4; TRBD1 aligns across 10 bases. V shed 0 bases, J shed 7 bases, and the junction held 6 bases outside the gene matches. The CDR3 sequence is 16 residues long. Per the germline V gene, CDR1 is SGHRS and CDR2 is YFSETQ. CDR3 residues: CASSLGDRGSGEKLFF. The CDR3 bases are TGCGCCAGCAGCTTGGGGGACAGGGGATCCGGTGAAAAACTGTTTTTT.

This chain links TRBV5-4 with TRBJ2-7; 7 bases are a match to TRBD1. Looked up from germline, CDR1 is SGHNT and CDR2 is YYREEE (reference sequence). V lost 6 bases, J lost 7 bases, and 13 bases stayed unmatched. CDR3 size: 14 residues. CDR3 amino acids: CASTIGGWSNEQYF. In DNA, the CDR3 is TGTGCCAGCACCATAGGGGGCTGGTCGAATGAGCAGTACTTC.